One sample yielded the 14 T cell receptor beta chains listed below, sequenced in a study of spatial heterogeneity in lung cancer. Specified time point: sample taken at primary tumor resection. Sequencing of whole RNA from tumor, nontumor lung or frozen PBMC involved no sorting. TCRdb reprocessed the 5' RACE reads via MiXCR and lists one record per CDR3 protein. This sample yields about 44,000 distinct CDR3 sequences, of which roughly an eighth are seen a single time; 55% to 65% belongs to the top ten. Material: PBMCs, obtained at surgery. Receptors were obtained from a male donor with early-stage non-small cell lung cancer.

This clonotype has ten or more counts. The chain combines TRBV28 with TRBJ1-5; 9 nucleotides match TRBD1. With V trimmed by 2 bases and J by 4 bases, 6 bases remained unmatched. Per the germline V gene, CDR1 is MDHEN and CDR2 is SYDVKM. The CDR3 covers 16 residues. The CDR3 spells CASSLVAGQGNQPQHF. CDR3 DNA: TGTGCCAGCAGTTTAGTGGCAGGACAGGGGAATCAGCCCCAGCATTTT.

This clonotype showed up just a few times. The V and J genes are TRBV27 and TRBJ1-1; D unclear. CDR3 size: 14 residues. The germline CDR1 and CDR2 sequences are MNHEY and SMNVEV (reference sequence). The germline V and J ends were trimmed by 7 bases and 7 bases, with 19 bases remaining between them. This CDR3 reads CASNHRAPGSEAFF. CDR3 in DNA: TGTGCCAGCAACCACCGGGCTCCGGGCAGTGAAGCTTTCTTT.

This clonotype has just a few counts. The chain is built from TRBV7-9 and TRBJ1-1; D is uncertain. Trimming took 1 base from V and 6 from J, leaving 9 bases between them. Germline V gene lookup returns CDR1 SEHNR and CDR2 FQNEAQ (reference sequence). The length of the CDR3 is 13 residues. CDR3 sequence: CASSLEGSAEAFF. CDR3 DNA: TGTGCCAGCAGCTTAGAGGGTAGCGCTGAAGCTTTCTTT.

This clonotype has a handful of counts. The V gene is TRBV5-1, the J gene TRBJ1-2; 8 bases align to TRBD1. This CDR3 is built from 14 residues. From germline, CDR1 is SGHRS and CDR2 YFSETQ. V gave up 5 bases and J gave up 6 bases; unmatched junction bases: 9. This CDR3 is CASRNQGARDGYTF. The CDR3, as DNA: TGCGCCAGCAGGAACCAGGGGGCGCGAGATGGCTACACCTTC.

This clonotype was seen a few times. V is TRBV5-1 and J is TRBJ1-1; D unclear. This CDR3 has 15 amino acids. CDR1 and CDR2 from the germline V gene are SGHRS and YFSETQ. Trimming shortened V by 4 bases and J by 6 bases, and 19 bases separated the two germline ends. CDR3 DNA sequence: TGCGCCAGCAGCCTGGAGGGTAACAACCCCGCTGAAGCTTTCTTT. Its translation is CASSLEGNNPAEAFF.

This clonotype was seen a few times. The chain has TRBV5-4 and TRBJ2-5, with D hard to call. V was cut by 0 bases and J by 7 bases, with 10 bases left in between. CDR1 and CDR2 (germline): SGHNT, YYREEE (reference sequence). The CDR3 contains 13 residues. DNA of the CDR3: TGTGCCAGCAGCTTGGCCTTTCCCGGGACCCAGTACTTC. It specifies CASSLAFPGTQYF.

This clonotype was found once. The CDR3 here is CSVDEIGQALYGYTF. Written as DNA, the CDR3 is TGCAGCGTTGATGAGATTGGACAGGCCCTCTATGGCTACACCTTC. The V gene is TRBV29-1, the J gene TRBJ1-2; 7 bases align to TRBD1. V lost 3 bases to trimming and J lost 4 bases; unmatched junction nucleotides: 11. This CDR3 spans 15 amino acids. Per the germline V gene, CDR1 is SQVTM and CDR2 is ANQGSEA.

This sequence joins TRBV6-1 and TRBJ2-5, with 10 bases lining up with TRBD2. The V and J ends lost 1 base and 1 base, in that order; junction bases with no gene match: 6. This CDR3 has 17 amino acids. Looked up from germline, CDR1 is MNHNS and CDR2 is SASEGT. The CDR3 DNA reads TGTGCCAGCAGTGAAGGTTGGACTAGCGGAACCCAAGAGACCCAGTACTTC. It specifies CASSEGWTSGTQETQYF.

This clonotype was picked up many times. This sequence joins TRBV4-1 and TRBJ1-5, with D possibly being TRBD1 (5 bases). Germline V CDR1 and CDR2: MGHRA, YSYEKL. The CDR3 contains 15 residues. Trimming cost V 4 bases and J 0 bases, with 10 bases left between them. The CDR3 region is CASSPQGFSNQPQHF. The CDR3 DNA sequence: TGCGCCAGCAGCCCCCAGGGATTTAGCAATCAGCCCCAGCATTTT.

The rearrangement uses TRBV4-3 and TRBJ2-1; D gene uncertain. Germline V gene data show CDR1 as LGHNA and CDR2 as YSLEER. V was trimmed by 0 bases and J by 10 bases, leaving 13 bases between them. The CDR3 runs 14 residues. CDR3 sequence reads: CASSQEFSSDEQFF. DNA for the CDR3: TGCGCCAGCAGCCAAGAATTCAGCTCGGACGAGCAGTTCTTC.

This clonotype was detected ten times or more. The chain is built from TRBV12-3 or TRBV12-4 and TRBJ1-1, with TRBD1 as a possible D gene (5 bases). V was trimmed by 8 bases and J by 6 bases, leaving 19 bases between them. There are 14 residues in the CDR3. The CDR3 DNA sequence: TGTGCCAGCGGGGCCGGGACCCCCCCGCCTGAAGCTTTCTTT. Translating it yields CASGAGTPPPEAFF.

This clonotype was seen at least ten times. This rearrangement joins TRBV29-1 to TRBJ2-3; 7 positions match TRBD1. Germline V gene sequence: CDR1 SQVTM, CDR2 ANQGSEA. V shed 3 bases and J 4 bases; nucleotides not matched to a gene: 4. The CDR3 has 13 amino acids. The CDR3 reads CSVDQGVADTQYF. The CDR3 DNA reads TGCAGCGTTGACCAGGGGGTGGCAGATACGCAGTATTTT.

This clonotype came up a few times. The chain links TRBV28 to TRBJ2-3, with D possibly matching TRBD1 (5 bases). Per the germline V gene, CDR1 is MDHEN and CDR2 is SYDVKM. The CDR3 loop spans 14 amino acids. Trimming stripped 5 bases from V and 2 bases from J, with 11 bases between. CDR3 region: CASSARVFTDTQYF. For the CDR3, the DNA is TGTGCCAGCAGTGCCAGGGTTTTCACAGATACGCAGTATTTT. Looking up the rest from reference TRBV28 and TRBJ2-3 gives the full variable domain: DVKVTQSSRYLVKRTGEKVFLECVQDMDHENMFWYRQDPGLGLRLIYFSYDVKMKEKGDIPEGYSVSREKKERFSLILESASTNQTSMYLCASSARVFTDTQYFGPGTRLTVL.

This rearrangement joins TRBV28 to TRBJ1-5, with no clear D. CDR1 is MDHEN and CDR2 is SYDVKM in the germline V gene. This CDR3 contains 11 residues. V was trimmed by 4 bases and J by 9 bases, leaving 7 bases between them. Written as DNA, the CDR3 is TGTGCCAGCAGTTCACGCCGGCCCCAGCATTTT. This translates into CASSSRRPQHF.